A selection of T cell receptor beta chains follows, all from one sample in a study of blood T cell repertoires in COVID-19. Profiled with immunoSEQ multiplex PCR; TCRdb holds only in-frame clones, not every one. The data show under 300,000 clones, approximately 84% seen once. Material for sequencing was PBMCs or T cells enriched from blood (not recorded which). Receptor source: a man in his forties who had recovered from COVID-19. Both conserved end residues are part of each CDR3. The order of the fields is D gene, V gene, clone size, J gene, CDR3 protein, CDR3 DNA. A D gene is named only where the DNA matches it firmly. Clone size is not always given. Where it is, it says once, few, many or a class for expanded clones.

>NA|TRBV5-1|NA|TRBJ1-4
CASSDTGEKLFF
TGCGCCAGCAGCGATACAGGGGAAAAACTGTTTTTT
>NA|TRBV7-3|NA|TRBJ2-1
CASSPVGGAYNEQFF
TGTGCCAGCAGCCCCGTCGGCGGAGCCTACAATGAGCAGTTCTTC
>NA|TRBV2|once|TRBJ1-4
CASRQGSENEKLFF
TGTGCCAGCAGACAGGGAAGTGAGAATGAAAAACTGTTTTTT
>NA|TRBV12-1|NA|TRBJ1-2
CASSAVRGAGGYTF
TGTGCCAGCAGCGCCGTGCGGGGGGCTGGTGGCTACACCTTC
>NA|TRBV29-1|few|TRBJ1-2
CSVGRWGVEANYGYTF
TGCAGCGTTGGTCGCTGGGGGGTCGAAGCTAACTATGGCTACACCTTC
>NA|TRBV12-3/TRBV12-4|NA|TRBJ1-5
CASSPLRERPQHF
TGTGCCAGCAGCCCTCTGAGAGAGAGGCCCCAGCATTTT
>TRBD1|TRBV6-5|NA|TRBJ2-3
CASSLGQPLTDTQYF
TGTGCCAGCAGTTTGGGACAGCCCCTCACAGATACGCAGTATTTT
>TRBD1|TRBV6-2/TRBV6-3|once|TRBJ2-3
CASSGQGSSTDTQYF
TGTGCCAGCAGTGGACAGGGCTCTAGCACAGATACGCAGTATTTT
>NA|TRBV11-2|NA|TRBJ1-2
CASSLEKGRAGYGYTF
TGTGCCAGCAGCTTAGAAAAGGGCAGGGCCGGCTATGGCTACACCTTC
>NA|TRBV18|NA|TRBJ2-3
CASSPLGLRTDTQYF
TGTGCCAGCTCACCATTGGGGCTTCGCACAGATACGCAGTATTTT
>TRBD1|TRBV18|NA|TRBJ2-7
CASSLTGTGDYEQYF
TGTGCCAGCTCACTGACCGGGACAGGGGACTACGAGCAGTACTTC
>NA|TRBV9|NA|TRBJ1-2
CASSVGPGNYGYTF
TGTGCCAGCAGCGTAGGTCCCGGGAACTATGGCTACACCTTC
>NA|TRBV30|NA|TRBJ1-5
CAWSPPGGRRPQHF
TGTGCCTGGAGTCCGCCGGGGGGCCGGCGGCCCCAGCATTTT
>NA|TRBV28|once|TRBJ1-2
CAISLPVGEGSDYGYTF
TGTGCCATCAGCCTTCCGGTCGGGGAGGGAAGTGACTATGGCTACACCTTC
>NA|TRBV6-5|NA|TRBJ1-2
CASSPNFRPADGYTF
TGTGCCAGCAGTCCCAACTTCCGACCCGCGGATGGCTACACCTTC
>NA|TRBV19|NA|TRBJ2-1
CASKGRGRDEQFF
TGTGCCAGTAAAGGCAGGGGAAGAGATGAGCAGTTCTTC
>NA|TRBV12-3/TRBV12-4|NA|TRBJ1-2
CASSFLNYGYTF
TGTGCCAGCAGTTTCTTGAACTATGGCTACACCTTC
>NA|TRBV6-6|NA|TRBJ1-2
CASSYGSTNYGYTF
TGTGCCAGCAGTTACGGGAGTACTAACTATGGCTACACCTTC
>NA|TRBV30|NA|TRBJ1-4
CAWAPKGTLGKLFF
TGTGCCTGGGCCCCAAAGGGGACACTGGGAAAACTGTTTTTT
>NA|TRBV5-1|NA|TRBJ1-4
CASSLVSATNEKLFF
TGCGCCAGCAGCTTGGTCAGTGCAACTAATGAAAAACTGTTTTTT
>NA|TRBV4-3|NA|TRBJ2-2
CASSQDPNTGELFF
TGCGCCAGCAGCCAAGATCCAAACACCGGGGAGCTGTTTTTT
>NA|TRBV7-2|once|TRBJ2-3
CASSHGGPDTQYF
TGTGCCAGCAGCCACGGGGGGCCAGATACGCAGTATTTT
>NA|TRBV12-3/TRBV12-4|NA|TRBJ2-2
CASKRLNTGELFF
TGTGCCAGCAAGCGGTTGAACACCGGGGAGCTGTTTTTT
>TRBD2|TRBV11-2|NA|TRBJ2-2
CAGPVGEGPGELFF
TGTGCCGGGCCAGTAGGGGAGGGCCCCGGGGAGCTGTTTTTT
>TRBD2|TRBV9|NA|TRBJ2-2
CASSDPRGGVNTGELFF
TGTGCCAGCAGTGACCCCCGCGGGGGAGTGAACACCGGGGAGCTGTTTTTT
>NA|TRBV4-1|many|TRBJ1-2
CASSQVPGDYGYTF
TGCGCCAGCAGCCAAGTGCCAGGGGACTATGGCTACACCTTC
>NA|TRBV30|NA|TRBJ1-4
CAWNRATNEKLFF
TGTGCCTGGAACCGGGCAACTAATGAAAAACTGTTTTTT
>NA|TRBV11-1|NA|TRBJ1-6
CASSLTGAHVGSPLHF
TGTGCCAGCAGCTTAACAGGTGCCCACGTCGGCTCACCCCTCCACTTT
>NA|TRBV4-3|few|TRBJ1-2
CASSQIPLRSYGYTF
TGCGCCAGCAGCCAAATCCCCCTACGCTCGTATGGCTACACCTTC
>NA|TRBV27|once|TRBJ2-1
CASSLSRVQEQFF
TGTGCCAGCAGTTTATCCCGGGTACAAGAGCAGTTCTTC
>NA|TRBV9|NA|TRBJ1-3
CASSGGPGNTIYF
TGTGCCAGCAGCGGGGGGCCAGGAAACACCATATATTTT
>NA|TRBV3-1/TRBV3-2|NA|TRBJ1-2
CASSQGHSTNYGYTF
TGTGCCAGCAGCCAAGGACACTCTACTAACTATGGCTACACCTTC
>NA|TRBV5-1|few|TRBJ1-2
CASSPRVGEGYTF
TGCGCCAGCAGCCCCCGGGTAGGGGAAGGCTACACCTTC
>NA|TRBV10-3|NA|TRBJ1-5
CAIRGESNQPQHF
TGTGCCATCAGGGGAGAGTCAAATCAGCCCCAGCATTTT
>TRBD2|TRBV24-1|NA|TRBJ2-1
CATSDPRGAGFEQFF
TGTGCCACCAGTGATCCCCGAGGAGCGGGGTTCGAGCAGTTCTTC
>NA|TRBV10-3|NA|TRBJ2-1
CAISVGGVSYNEQFF
TGTGCCATCAGTGTAGGCGGAGTCTCCTACAATGAGCAGTTCTTC
>TRBD1|TRBV6-2/TRBV6-3|NA|TRBJ1-2
CASSTGGRGYTF
TGTGCCAGCAGTACAGGGGGCCGGGGCTACACCTTC
>TRBD1|TRBV12-3/TRBV12-4|few|TRBJ1-1
CASSLGSGGQAFF
TGTGCCAGCAGTTTAGGTTCAGGGGGGCAAGCTTTCTTT
>TRBD2|TRBV18|NA|TRBJ2-3
CASSPPSGGSDTQYF
TGTGCCAGCTCACCACCTAGCGGGGGGTCGGATACGCAGTATTTT
>TRBD1|TRBV2|NA|TRBJ1-5
CASRLGQGENQPQHF
TGTGCCAGCAGGCTGGGACAGGGGGAGAATCAGCCCCAGCATTTT
>NA|TRBV6-5|NA|TRBJ1-3
CATRGAGNTIYF
TGTGCCACCCGGGGGGCAGGAAACACCATATATTTT
>TRBD1|TRBV7-9|NA|TRBJ2-7
CASTKGGDSYEQYF
TGTGCCAGCACCAAAGGGGGCGACTCCTACGAGCAGTACTTC
>NA|TRBV6-5|NA|TRBJ2-5
CASSYGAREETQYF
TGTGCCAGCAGTTACGGGGCCAGAGAAGAGACCCAGTACTTC
>NA|TRBV9|NA|TRBJ2-3
CASSVGTTGSTDTQYF
TGTGCCAGCAGCGTCGGGACGACAGGAAGCACAGATACGCAGTATTTT
>NA|TRBV11-2|NA|TRBJ1-1
CASSGATRAAEAFF
TGTGCCAGCAGCGGAGCAACCAGGGCAGCTGAAGCTTTCTTT
>TRBD2|TRBV3-1/TRBV3-2|NA|TRBJ2-3
CASSPLAGGTTDAQYF
TGTGCCAGCAGCCCCCTAGCGGGAGGGACGACAGATGCGCAGTATTTT
>NA|TRBV30|NA|TRBJ1-5
CAWSEHSNQPQHF
TGTGCCTGGAGTGAGCATAGCAATCAGCCCCAGCATTTT